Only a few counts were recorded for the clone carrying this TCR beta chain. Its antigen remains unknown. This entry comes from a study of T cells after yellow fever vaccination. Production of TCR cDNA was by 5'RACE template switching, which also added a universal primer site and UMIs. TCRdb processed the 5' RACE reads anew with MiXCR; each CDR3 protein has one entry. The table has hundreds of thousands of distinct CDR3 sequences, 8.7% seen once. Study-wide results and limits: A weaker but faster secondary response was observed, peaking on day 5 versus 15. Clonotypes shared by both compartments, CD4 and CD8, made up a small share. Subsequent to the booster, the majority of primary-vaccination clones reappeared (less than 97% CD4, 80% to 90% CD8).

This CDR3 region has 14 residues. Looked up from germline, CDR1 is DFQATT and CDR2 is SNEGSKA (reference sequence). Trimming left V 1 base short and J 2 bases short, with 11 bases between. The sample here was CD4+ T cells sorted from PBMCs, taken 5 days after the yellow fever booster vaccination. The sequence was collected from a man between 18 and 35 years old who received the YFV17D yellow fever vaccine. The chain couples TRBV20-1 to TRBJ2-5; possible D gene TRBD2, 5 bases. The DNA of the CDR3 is TGCAGTGCTAGAGCCCTAGCTCCACAAGAGACCCAGTACTTC. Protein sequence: CSARALAPQETQYF.